This T cell receptor (beta chain) emerged from a study of shared T cell receptors in the human thymus. TCRdb keeps only in-frame clones here, not all; method: immunoSEQ multiplex PCR. This repertoire shows hundreds of thousands of clones, roughly 86% found once; its top ten account for roughly 0.0086%. The CDR3 sequence is 15 residues long. In germline, CDR1 is KGHSH, CDR2 LQKENI. V was trimmed by 2 bases and J by 4 bases, leaving 11 bases between them. The sample was also reused in another study, on human thymus T cells. That paper adds: In thymic and blood repertoires alike, V and J usage looked biased. Related research described strongly overlapping thymic repertoires in unrelated people.

The chain has TRBV18 and TRBJ1-4, with a weak D call TRBD1 (6 bases). The sample taken for sequencing was thymocytes. This TCR derives from a boy under three years old with a congenital heart defect. The CDR3 sequence is CASSPTGRVNEKLFF. The CDR3 DNA follows: TGTGCCAGCTCACCAACAGGGAGAGTTAATGAAAAACTGTTTTTT.